This is a list of T cell receptor beta chains from one sample in a study of blood T cell repertoires in COVID-19. Clones were read by immunoSEQ multiplex PCR, and TCRdb kept only the in-frame ones, dropping some. Here the sample spans tens of thousands of clones, approximately 86% being singletons. The material sequenced was peripheral blood. The receptors were gathered from a man older than 75 with active or convalescent COVID-19. Both conserved end residues are part of each CDR3. Fields, in order: J gene, clone size, D gene, V gene, CDR3 protein, CDR3 DNA. The D gene is left open where the match is weak. The listing skips clone size in some rows; elsewhere it reads once, few, many or a size class.

TRBJ2-2 - TRBD1 TRBV7-6 CASSQWTGANTGELFF TGTGCCAGCAGCCAGTGGACAGGGGCGAACACCGGGGAGCTGTTTTTT
TRBJ2-3 - TRBD2 TRBV7-2 CASSRNTGGLAGSDTQYF TGTGCCAGCAGCCGGAACACGGGGGGACTAGCGGGATCGGATACGCAGTATTTT
TRBJ1-6 - - TRBV19 CASRGSSYNSPLHF TGTGCCAGTAGGGGCAGCTCCTATAATTCACCCCTCCACTTT
TRBJ2-2 - - TRBV2 CASGGAAAVGTGELFF TGTGCCAGCGGGGGGGCGGCGGCAGTGGGCACCGGGGAGCTGTTTTTT
TRBJ1-3 - - TRBV11-2 CASSLTGFPIYF TGTGCCAGCAGCTTGACAGGATTCCCCATATATTTT
TRBJ1-5 few TRBD1 TRBV27 CASSLSSRGPDSNQPQHF TGTGCCAGCAGTTTATCGAGCAGGGGGCCGGATAGCAATCAGCCCCAGCATTTT
TRBJ2-1 - TRBD2 TRBV14 CASSQGLAGGQNEQFF TGTGCCAGCAGCCAAGGACTAGCGGGGGGGCAAAATGAGCAGTTCTTC
TRBJ2-3 - - TRBV10-1 CASSETGVTDTQYF TGCGCCAGCAGTGAGACGGGAGTAACAGATACGCAGTATTTT
TRBJ1-2 - - TRBV12-3/TRBV12-4 CASSPQGLVGYTF TGTGCCAGCAGCCCACAGGGTTTAGTCGGCTACACCTTC
TRBJ1-3 - - TRBV2 CASSGDTYSGNTIYF TGTGCCAGCAGTGGGGACACTTACTCTGGAAACACCATATATTTT
TRBJ2-2 - - TRBV24-1 CATSGLASTGELFF TGTGCCACCAGTGGGCTAGCGTCCACCGGGGAGCTGTTTTTT
TRBJ1-6 - - TRBV12-2 CASRLACMTGAKNSPLHF TGTGCAAGTCGCTTAGCTTGCATGACAGGGGCGAAAAATTCACCCCTCCACTTT
TRBJ2-3 - - TRBV7-3 CASSPQSVSTDTQYF TGTGCCAGCAGCCCCCAGTCAGTAAGCACAGATACGCAGTATTTT
TRBJ1-1 - - TRBV4-1 CASRSRTLNTEAFF TGCGCCAGCCGCAGCCGGACACTTAACACTGAAGCTTTCTTT
TRBJ2-3 - - TRBV12-3/TRBV12-4 CASSLSLGRSQYF TGTGCCAGCAGTTTATCGCTAGGGAGATCGCAGTATTTT
TRBJ1-3 few TRBD1 TRBV5-1 CASSLTGAGNTIYF TGCGCCAGCAGCTTGACAGGGGCAGGAAACACCATATATTTT
TRBJ1-5 - - TRBV6-4 CASSAGGNQPQHF TGTGCCAGCAGTGCAGGGGGCAATCAGCCCCAGCATTTT
TRBJ1-1 - - TRBV28 CASTRNSGGRNTEAFF TGTGCCAGCACCCGCAATTCCGGAGGGAGGAACACTGAAGCTTTCTTT
TRBJ2-3 - - TRBV25-1 CASSRGDTQYF TGTGCCAGCAGTAGGGGAGATACGCAGTATTTT
TRBJ1-1 - - TRBV5-1 CASSLSPTNTEAFF TGCGCCAGCAGCTTGTCTCCGACTAACACTGAAGCTTTCTTT
TRBJ2-4 - - TRBV3-1/TRBV3-2 CASSQDFNSMAKNIQYF TGTGCCAGCAGCCAAGATTTTAATAGTATGGCCAAAAACATTCAGTACTTC
TRBJ1-1 once - TRBV11-3 CASSLRGTEAFF TGTGCCAGCAGCTTAAGGGGCACTGAAGCTTTCTTT
TRBJ2-1 - TRBD2 TRBV6-1 CASSAPSERDLYNEQFF TGTGCCAGCAGTGCCCCCTCTGAGCGGGACTTATACAATGAGCAGTTCTTC
TRBJ1-1 - - TRBV5-4 CASSIGQLSTEAFF TGTGCCAGCAGCATCGGACAACTCAGCACTGAAGCTTTCTTT
TRBJ1-1 once - TRBV5-6 CASSSAGRTEAFF TGTGCCAGCAGCTCGGCCGGGAGGACTGAAGCTTTCTTT
TRBJ2-3 - - TRBV18 CASSPLGLSGGPDTQYF TGTGCCAGCTCACCACTTGGCCTCTCAGGAGGCCCAGATACGCAGTATTTT
TRBJ1-5 - TRBD1 TRBV18 CASSPLGGQGLGSNQPQHF TGTGCCAGCTCACCCCTCGGGGGACAGGGGCTTGGGAGTAATCAGCCCCAGCATTTT
TRBJ1-5 - TRBD1 TRBV19 CASSLGGQGYQPQHF TGTGCCAGTAGTTTGGGAGGACAGGGGTATCAGCCCCAGCATTTT